The 21 T cell receptor beta chains reported below all come from one sample, sequenced in a study of early T cells in non-severe SARS-CoV-2 infection. TCRdb called the 5' RACE reads again in MiXCR, with one record for every CDR3 protein. The table lists tens of thousands of distinct CDR3 sequences, 10% of them singletons. The specimen was whole blood. These receptor sequences come from an adult who was a healthcare worker with PCR-confirmed SARS-CoV-2 infection or an uninfected control (not recorded which).

Ten or more counts support this clonotype. The rearrangement uses TRBV7-9 and TRBJ2-2; D may be TRBD1 (5 bases). CDR3 length: 14 amino acids. Looked up from germline, CDR1 is SEHNR and CDR2 is FQNEAQ (reference sequence). The germline V and J ends were trimmed by 8 bases and 1 base, with 11 bases remaining between them. CDR3 DNA sequence: TGTGCCAGCTCAACAGGACAGAACACCGGGGAGCTGTTTTTT. Its translation: CASSTGQNTGELFF.

The chain couples TRBV12-3 or TRBV12-4 to TRBJ2-2; D unclear. The V gene lost 5 bases and the J gene lost 1 base, with 14 bases spanning the gap. There are 16 residues in the CDR3. In nucleotides, the CDR3 is TGTGCCAGCAGTACCCACCAGAGAAGGAACACCGGGGAGCTGTTTTTT. Encoded protein: CASSTHQRRNTGELFF.

This clonotype showed up just a few times. The chain joins TRBV6-6 to TRBJ1-2; 7 bases are shared with TRBD1. This CDR3 spans 14 amino acids. CDR1 MNHNY and CDR2 SVGAGI come from the germline V gene (reference sequence). V was clipped by 7 bases and J by 0 bases; unmatched bases: 5. CDR3 sequence reads: CASTPTGTNYGYTF. DNA for the CDR3: TGTGCCAGCACCCCGACAGGGACTAACTATGGCTACACCTTC.

This clonotype was observed a few times. The CDR3 region has the DNA TGCAGTGCTAGAGATAACCGGAATCGCAATTCACCCCTCCACTTT. Protein sequence: CSARDNRNRNSPLHF. This chain uses TRBV20-1 with TRBJ1-6; D is ambiguous. The germline gives CDR1 DFQATT, CDR2 SNEGSKA (reference sequence). The CDR3 extends over 15 amino acids. The V end was cut by 0 bases, the J end by 7 bases, with 13 bases between.

This clonotype came up a few times. The chain has TRBV29-1 and TRBJ1-1; no clear D. The CDR3 loop spans 12 amino acids. The germline CDR1 and CDR2 sequences are SQVTM and ANQGSEA. Deletions cut 3 bases from V and 2 bases from J, with 7 bases between. CDR3 DNA sequence: TGCAGCGTTGACAGGACTAACACTGAAGCTTTCTTT. The encoded protein is CSVDRTNTEAFF.

This clonotype was recorded at least ten times. The chain has TRBV12-3 or TRBV12-4 and TRBJ2-2; maybe TRBD2 (6 bases). The V end was cut by 5 bases, the J end by 4 bases, with 11 bases between. The CDR3 runs 14 residues. The CDR3 region is CASSPGTLTGELFF. The CDR3 DNA follows: TGTGCCAGCAGTCCCGGGACTCTCACCGGGGAGCTGTTTTTT.

The chain has TRBV9 and TRBJ2-3; D perhaps matches TRBD1 (6 bases). This CDR3 spans 15 amino acids. V was shortened by 4 bases and J by 2 bases, with 14 bases between the two germline ends. Germline V gene sequence: CDR1 SGDLS, CDR2 YYNGEE. The CDR3 coding sequence is TGTGCCAGCAGCCGAGCAGGGGCGCCCACAGATACGCAGTATTTT. This gives the protein CASSRAGAPTDTQYF.

The rearrangement joins TRBV29-1 to TRBJ2-3; D gene unclear. CDR1 and CDR2 (germline): SQVTM, ANQGSEA. The CDR3 spans 12 residues. V was cut by 0 bases and J by 10 bases, with 11 bases left in between. The CDR3 DNA is TGCAGCGTTGAAGATAAGGTGCGTTCGCAGTATTTT. Protein product: CSVEDKVRSQYF.

This clonotype was detected many times. The chain has TRBV18 and TRBJ2-1; D is undetermined. Germline loops: CDR1 KGHSH, CDR2 LQKENI. V gave up 0 bases and J gave up 1 base, with 1 base separating them. This CDR3 comprises 13 residues. CDR3 sequence: CASSPPSYNEQFF. The CDR3 DNA follows: TGTGCCAGCTCACCACCGTCCTACAATGAGCAGTTCTTC.

The chain carries TRBV6-2 or TRBV6-3 and TRBJ2-1; tentative D call: TRBD2 (6 bases). V lost 8 bases, J lost 3 bases, and 20 bases lay in between. Germline CDR1 and CDR2: MNHEY and SVGEGT. This CDR3 is 16 amino acids long. The CDR3 nucleotides are TGTGCCAGCTCCCCTCCCCCGAGCGGGTACTACAATGAGCAGTTCTTC. As protein: CASSPPPSGYYNEQFF.

This clonotype was seen at least ten times. The rearrangement links TRBV5-1 to TRBJ2-5; the match to TRBD2 covers 7 bases. The CDR3 has 16 amino acids. The V gene's germline CDR1 is SGHRS and CDR2 YFSETQ. Trimming removed 1 base from V and 3 bases from J; junction bases left unmatched: 9. The DNA of the CDR3 is TGCGCCAGCAGCTTGCTCGCGGGACTACCCGAAGAGACCCAGTACTTC. As protein: CASSLLAGLPEETQYF.

This clonotype has at least ten counts. The V call is TRBV7-2, the J call TRBJ2-7; D remains ambiguous. Trimming cost V 1 base and J 7 bases, with 11 bases left between them. CDR3 length: 13 amino acids. In germline, CDR1 is SGHTA, CDR2 FQGNSA. CDR3 sequence: CASSLGSWVEQYF. Here the CDR3 DNA reads TGTGCCAGCAGCTTAGGGAGTTGGGTTGAGCAGTACTTC.

This clonotype was observed many times. The V and J genes are TRBV9 and TRBJ2-1, with 8 positions matching TRBD2. This CDR3 has 17 amino acids. Per the germline V gene, CDR1 is SGDLS and CDR2 is YYNGEE. The trim removed 4 bases at V and 1 base at J, leaving 10 bases unmatched. CDR3 protein: CASSSSGTSVSYNEQFF. The CDR3 coding sequence is TGTGCCAGCAGCTCGTCCGGGACTAGTGTTTCCTACAATGAGCAGTTCTTC.

In its sample, this clonotype was seen a few times. J is TRBJ1-6 and V is TRBV20-1; D uncertain. This CDR3 spans 14 amino acids. Trimming pared 1 base from V and 2 bases from J, leaving 6 bases between. Germline V gene lookup returns CDR1 DFQATT and CDR2 SNEGSKA (reference sequence). The CDR3 sequence is CSARAGPYNSPLHF. In nucleotides, the CDR3 is TGCAGTGCTAGAGCGGGCCCCTATAATTCACCCCTCCACTTT.

This clonotype has at least ten counts. This chain joins TRBV27 and TRBJ2-3, with D perhaps TRBD2 (6 bases). Germline CDR1 MNHEY, CDR2 SMNVEV (reference sequence). V lost 1 base and J lost 2, with 10 bases in between. The CDR3 has 15 residues. The CDR3 is CASSLLRDPTDTQYF. The CDR3 region has the DNA TGTGCCAGCAGTTTATTGCGGGACCCCACAGATACGCAGTATTTT.

This clonotype was counted at least ten times. The CDR3 loop is CASSLGVTNEKLFF. The CDR3 nucleotides are TGTGCCAGCAGCTTGGGAGTTACTAATGAAAAACTGTTTTTT. The chain employs TRBV5-5 and TRBJ1-4; D remains ambiguous. The germline V gene has CDR1 SGHKS and CDR2 YYEKEE (reference sequence). V lost 0 bases and J lost 2, with 5 bases in between. This CDR3 has 14 amino acids.

At least ten counts were recorded for this clonotype. The chain employs TRBV20-1 and TRBJ2-7; D unresolved. The CDR3 has 13 amino acids. V dropped 1 base and J dropped 2 bases, with 9 bases sitting between them. Germline CDR1 and CDR2: DFQATT and SNEGSKA (reference sequence). DNA for the CDR3: TGCAGTGCTAGAGTCTCAGCGACCTACGAGCAGTACTTC. Translation gives CSARVSATYEQYF.

This clonotype was observed a few times. The CDR3 sequence is CASTFEGYEQYF. DNA of the CDR3: TGTGCCAGCACCTTTGAGGGCTACGAGCAGTACTTC. The chain is built from TRBV2 and TRBJ2-7; D may be TRBD2 (5 bases). From germline, CDR1 is SNHLY and CDR2 FYNNEI. The length of the CDR3 is 12 residues. V lost 7 bases and J lost 3, with 10 bases in between.

This sequence joins TRBV20-1 and TRBJ1-2; TRBD1 might be the D (5 bases). V gave up 3 bases and J gave up 5 bases, with 10 bases separating them. Germline V CDR1 and CDR2: DFQATT, SNEGSKA (reference sequence). The CDR3 has 12 residues. CDR3 loop: CSASIQGYGYTF. Written as DNA, the CDR3 is TGCAGTGCTAGCATTCAGGGATATGGCTACACCTTC.

This clonotype came up many times. This chain joins TRBV5-1 and TRBJ2-6, with D hard to call. CDR1 is SGHRS, CDR2 YFSETQ, per germline. Trimming took off 4 bases at V and 0 bases at J, with 5 bases between the two ends. The CDR3 loop spans 14 amino acids. The CDR3: CASSTYSGANVLTF. For the CDR3, the DNA is TGCGCCAGCAGCACCTACTCTGGGGCCAACGTCCTGACTTTC. Drawing the rest from reference TRBV5-1 and TRBJ2-6, the complete variable domain is KAGVTQTPRYLIKTRGQQVTLSCSPISGHRSVSWYQQTPGQGLQFLFEYFSETQRNKGNFPGRFSGRQFSNSRSEMNVSTLELGDSALYLCASSTYSGANVLTFGAGSRLTVL.

In this sample, this clonotype turned up many times. This sequence joins TRBV6-4 and TRBJ1-5; D is uncertain. CDR1 is MRHNA, CDR2 SNTAGT, per germline. V lost 5 bases, J lost 0 bases, and 5 bases lay in between. CDR3 length: 13 amino acids. CDR3 in amino acids: CASSPNSNQPQHF. The CDR3 DNA reads as TGTGCCAGCAGTCCGAATAGCAATCAGCCCCAGCATTTT.